This TCR beta chain was recorded in a study of blood T cell repertoires in COVID-19. At the level of the study: T cells, B-cell-depleted T cells, or PBMCs provided the cDNA or gDNA that served as material.

Authors' methods: Scientists estimated how many nucleated cells there were by amplifying reference gene primers. The assay was immunoSEQ multiplex PCR, and TCRdb's table has in-frame clones only and misses some. V and J calls and clone size are as listed in that table; D and trimming were resolved from the DNA. Of approximately 72,000 clones listed, around 83% are singletons. This CDR3 is 14 amino acids long. The germline V and J ends were trimmed by 1 base and 5 bases, with 9 bases remaining between them. The germline V gene has CDR1 SGDLS and CDR2 YYNGEE. The TCR originated in a woman older than 75 with active or convalescent COVID-19. The sample consisted of peripheral blood. J is TRBJ1-4 and V is TRBV9; D possibly corresponds to TRBD1 (6 bases). The CDR3 DNA reads TGTGCCAGCAGCGTACAGGACAGAAATGAAAAACTGTTTTTT. Its protein is CASSVQDRNEKLFF.